The clone carrying this TCR beta chain showed up many times. This specimen comes from a study of T cells in Graves' hyperthyroidism and ophthalmopathy. About the research overall: It was at initial diagnosis, before any treatment, that peripheral blood was collected.

J was trimmed by 8 bases and V by 6 bases; bases with no gene match: 8. CDR3 length: 13 residues. Researchers amplified the TCR beta CDR3 regions from RNA transcripts. The study used the HTBI primer set for a first-round RT-PCR of the TCR CDR3. TCRdb used MiXCR to reprocess the multiplex PCR reads, holding one entry per CDR3 protein. The table includes under 300,000 distinct CDR3 sequences, less than 15% detected once. Newly diagnosed hyperthyroidism patients aged 18 to 65 years had disease lasting under 2 months. The chain joins TRBV12-3 or TRBV12-4 to TRBJ1-2; TRBD1 matches at 8 bases. This TCR was recovered from a woman between 40 and 50 years old with Graves' hyperthyroidism that later progressed to Graves' ophthalmopathy. Sequenced material: blood. CDR3 nucleotides: TGTGCCAGCAGAGCCCAGGGGGCCAAGGGCTACACCTTC. Translation: CASRAQGAKGYTF.